What follows are 24 T cell receptor beta chains derived from one specimen sequenced in a study of blood T cell repertoires in COVID-19. The repertoire was sequenced with immunoSEQ multiplex PCR; TCRdb's copy has only in-frame clones and lacks some. The sample carries approximately 190,000 clones, 86% recorded once. The source material was PBMCs or T cells enriched from blood (not recorded which). These receptors originate from a woman aged 40-49 years in a cohort exposed to, infected with or recovered from COVID-19 (not recorded which).

V and J are TRBV5-8 and TRBJ2-7; no clear D gene. This CDR3 comprises 13 residues. The germline V gene encodes CDR1 SGHTS and CDR2 YDEGEE. V was cut by 1 base and J by 2 bases, with 7 bases left in between. The CDR3 DNA reads TGTGCCAGCAGCTTGCGTTCGGCCTACGAGCAGTACTTC. This encodes CASSLRSAYEQYF.

This sequence joins TRBV4-1 and TRBJ1-1, with D perhaps matching TRBD1 (5 bases). In germline, CDR1 is MGHRA, CDR2 YSYEKL. The germline V and J ends were trimmed by 1 base and 7 bases, with 10 bases remaining between them. This CDR3 has 13 amino acids. This CDR3 reads CASSQVDTFEAFF. The DNA of the CDR3 is TGCGCCAGCAGCCAAGTGGACACCTTTGAAGCTTTCTTT.

V and J are TRBV5-4 and TRBJ2-5, with TRBD1 identical over 10 bases. The J segment lost 5 bases and the V segment lost 4 bases, leaving 8 bases of the junction unmatched. The CDR3 is made up of 15 amino acids. Per the germline V gene, CDR1 is SGHNT and CDR2 is YYREEE (reference sequence). The CDR3 reads CASSPGQGGWETQYF. CDR3 nucleotide sequence: TGTGCCAGCAGCCCCGGACAGGGGGGCTGGGAGACCCAGTACTTC.

The gene calls are TRBV27 and TRBJ2-1; D perhaps matches TRBD2 (6 bases). This CDR3 spans 12 amino acids. Germline V gene sequence: CDR1 MNHEY, CDR2 SMNVEV (reference sequence). V was pared by 5 bases and J by 5 bases, with 7 bases between. CDR3 sequence: CASSGRNNEQFF. Written as DNA, the CDR3 is TGTGCCAGCAGTGGGAGGAACAATGAGCAGTTCTTC.

The chain combines TRBV12-3 or TRBV12-4 with TRBJ2-7; D is ambiguous. The CDR3 has 13 amino acids. Trimming stripped 5 bases from V and 2 bases from J, with 10 bases between. DNA of the CDR3: TGTGCCAGCAGTGCAGGATCTACCTACGAGCAGTACTTC. It is translated as CASSAGSTYEQYF.

The chain combines TRBV19 with TRBJ1-3; no clear D gene. The germline V gene has CDR1 LNHDA and CDR2 SQIVND (reference sequence). V lost 5 bases and J 0 bases, leaving 17 bases between the germline ends. CDR3 length: 17 residues. The DNA for the CDR3 is TGTGCCAGTAGTCTTCGGGTCGGACTTATCTCTGGAAACACCATATATTTT. It yields the protein CASSLRVGLISGNTIYF.

The rearrangement joins TRBV18 to TRBJ2-1, with 11 bases matching TRBD1. Losses at the gene ends were 0 bases for V and 6 bases for J; bases not matched to a gene: 7. CDR1 and CDR2 (germline): KGHSH, LQKENI. The CDR3 has 17 amino acids. The CDR3 is CASSPPVGQGVGNEQFF. The CDR3 nucleotides are TGTGCCAGCTCACCACCGGTGGGACAGGGGGTCGGCAATGAGCAGTTCTTC.

The rearrangement uses TRBV27 and TRBJ1-1; TRBD1 is a possible D gene (6 bases). Germline assignment: CDR1 MNHEY and CDR2 SMNVEV (reference sequence). The CDR3 totals 12 residues. Deletions cut 6 bases from V and 1 base from J, with 6 bases between. The CDR3 spells CASRGQNTEAFF. Written as DNA, the CDR3 is TGTGCCAGCAGGGGACAGAACACTGAAGCTTTCTTT.

V gene TRBV4-2 combines with J gene TRBJ2-2; D unclear. V was cut by 1 base and J by 1 base, with 13 bases left in between. Germline V gene sequence: CDR1 LGHNA, CDR2 YNFKEQ. The CDR3 is made up of 17 amino acids. The CDR3 is CASSQVYLTGNTGELFF. Written as DNA, the CDR3 is TGTGCCAGCAGCCAAGTTTATCTAACGGGGAACACCGGGGAGCTGTTTTTT.

This clone was counted a single time. The chain employs TRBV28 and TRBJ1-5; TRBD1 is a possible D gene (6 bases). Trimming took 7 bases from V and 3 from J, leaving 16 bases between them. CDR3 length: 15 residues. Germline CDR1 is MDHEN and CDR2 is SYDVKM. In DNA, the CDR3 is TGTGCCAGCACTGGTATAGGGGGGGACAATCAGCCCCAGCATTTT. This encodes CASTGIGGDNQPQHF.

The V call is TRBV5-5, the J call TRBJ1-2, with D possibly TRBD1 on 5 matching bases. Trimming removed 0 bases at V and 4 bases at J, with 10 bases between. The CDR3 is 14 residues long. CDR1 and CDR2 (germline): SGHKS, YYEKEE (reference sequence). CDR3 protein: CASSLEQGLYGYTF. The CDR3 nucleotides are TGTGCCAGCAGCTTGGAGCAGGGCCTCTATGGCTACACCTTC.

V usage is TRBV2 and J usage is TRBJ2-5; perhaps TRBD1 as D (6 bases). Germline assignment: CDR1 SNHLY and CDR2 FYNNEI. The CDR3 length is 13 residues. Trimming took 11 bases from V and 5 from J, leaving 18 bases between them. The chain's CDR3 is CAGRQAPGETQYF. Written as DNA, the CDR3 is TGTGCCGGGAGACAGGCGCCAGGGGAGACCCAGTACTTC.

This clone has only a few counts. This chain uses TRBV11-3 with TRBJ1-3; D gene unclear. The CDR3 runs to 13 residues. The germline V gene encodes CDR1 SGHNT and CDR2 YENEEA. V dropped 4 bases and J dropped 0 bases, with 4 bases sitting between them. The CDR3 region is CASSSLSGNTIYF. The CDR3 coding sequence is TGTGCCAGCAGCTCTCTCTCTGGAAACACCATATATTTT.

This chain joins TRBV5-1 and TRBJ2-3; D unresolved. This CDR3 has 16 amino acids. Trimming took 2 bases from V and 3 from J, leaving 16 bases between them. The germline V gene encodes CDR1 SGHRS and CDR2 YFSETQ. CDR3 region: CASSLVGSSGTDTQYF. CDR3 DNA sequence: TGCGCCAGCAGCTTAGTGGGTAGCTCCGGGACAGATACGCAGTATTTT.

V and J are TRBV24-1 and TRBJ1-5; D may be TRBD1 (5 bases). V was trimmed by 1 base and J by 5 bases, leaving 8 bases between them. Per germline, CDR1 KGHDR and CDR2 SFDVKD. This CDR3 region has 14 residues. CDR3 bases: TGTGCCACCAGTGATTTTTCCAGGGATCAGCCCCAGCATTTT. Protein: CATSDFSRDQPQHF.

This clone was observed a single time. The chain employs TRBV18 and TRBJ2-1; D might be TRBD1 (6 bases). This CDR3 contains 17 residues. V was trimmed by 0 bases and J by 4 bases, leaving 16 bases between them. Per the germline V gene, CDR1 is KGHSH and CDR2 is LQKENI. CDR3 protein: CASSPPRPRDKYNEQFF. Written as DNA, the CDR3 is TGTGCCAGCTCACCACCTCGACCCCGGGACAAATACAATGAGCAGTTCTTC. The full variable domain, completed using reference TRBV18 and TRBJ2-1, is NAGVMQNPRHLVRRRGQEARLRCSPMKGHSHVYWYRQLPEEGLKFMVYLQKENIIDESGMPKERFSAEFPKEGPSILRIQQVVRGDSAAYFCASSPPRPRDKYNEQFFGPGTRLTVL.

The rearrangement uses TRBV9 and TRBJ2-5; TRBD2 aligns across 7 bases. Trimming took 4 bases from V and 5 from J; bases not matched to a gene: 20. Germline V CDR1 and CDR2: SGDLS, YYNGEE. This CDR3 region has 18 residues. This CDR3 is CASSPSRAGPIASETQYF. The CDR3 coding sequence is TGTGCCAGCAGCCCTTCACGAGCGGGACCCATAGCGAGCGAGACCCAGTACTTC. The complete variable domain, with remaining parts taken from reference TRBV9 and TRBJ2-5, reads DSGVTQTPKHLITATGQRVTLRCSPRSGDLSVYWYQQSLDQGLQFLIQYYNGEERAKGNILERFSAQQFPDLHSELNLSSLELGDSALYFCASSPSRAGPIASETQYFGPGTRLLVL.

This sequence joins TRBV5-1 and TRBJ2-7; a weak D match, TRBD1 (6 bases). Between the trimmed V and J ends, which lost 0 bases and 7 bases, there was a span of 17 bases. The germline V gene encodes CDR1 SGHRS and CDR2 YFSETQ. This CDR3 region has 15 residues. CDR3 region: CASSLVGTPVGEQYF. For the CDR3, the DNA is TGCGCCAGCAGCTTGGTCGGGACACCCGTAGGAGAGCAGTACTTC.

This sequence joins TRBV4-2 and TRBJ2-7; 13 nucleotides line up with TRBD2. The CDR3 has 16 residues. CDR1 LGHNA and CDR2 YNFKEQ come from the germline V gene. V was clipped by 6 bases and J by 2 bases; unmatched bases: 7. As DNA, the CDR3 is TGTGCCAGCAGTCAACGGACTAGCGGGGGTGCCTACGAGCAGTACTTC. Protein sequence: CASSQRTSGGAYEQYF.

V is TRBV5-1 and J is TRBJ2-5; D perhaps matches TRBD2 (6 bases). The germline V and J ends were trimmed by 5 bases and 5 bases, with 10 bases remaining between them. CDR3 length equals 12 residues. Germline V CDR1 and CDR2: SGHRS, YFSETQ. CDR3 loop: CASRRGRETQYF. CDR3 bases: TGCGCCAGCAGGCGGGGCAGGGAGACCCAGTACTTC.

This rearrangement joins TRBV9 to TRBJ2-1; D may be TRBD2 (7 bases). Trimming left V 0 bases short and J 9 bases short, with 16 bases between. This CDR3 is built from 15 residues. CDR1 SGDLS and CDR2 YYNGEE come from the germline V gene. As DNA, the CDR3 is TGTGCCAGCAGCGTAGATTTAGAGGGAGGGGGTGAGCAGTTCTTC. This sequence encodes CASSVDLEGGGEQFF.

This chain joins TRBV5-5 and TRBJ1-1, with D unresolved. Germline V gene data show CDR1 as SGHKS and CDR2 as YYEKEE (reference sequence). V was clipped by 3 bases and J by 0 bases, with 3 bases between them. The CDR3 length is 12 residues. The CDR3 bases are TGTGCCAGCAGCTCCGTGAACACTGAAGCTTTCTTT. It specifies CASSSVNTEAFF.

The rearrangement uses TRBV10-1 and TRBJ1-1; 8 bases align to TRBD1. Germline assignment: CDR1 WNHNN and CDR2 SYGVQD (reference sequence). This CDR3 has 14 residues. After removal of 3 bases from V and 3 bases from J, the junction contained 3 bases not matched to a gene. CDR3 sequence: CASSDDRGDTEAFF. CDR3 in DNA: TGCGCCAGCAGTGACGACAGGGGCGACACTGAAGCTTTCTTT.

V gene TRBV4-1 combines with J gene TRBJ1-6; 7 bases align to TRBD1. Germline CDR1 is MGHRA and CDR2 is YSYEKL. This CDR3 region has 16 residues. J lost 9 bases, V lost 1 base, and 9 bases had no gene match. CDR3 amino acids: CASSQARQGAGSPLHF. For the CDR3, the DNA is TGCGCCAGCAGCCAAGCTAGACAGGGAGCGGGTTCACCCCTCCACTTT.